Listed below are T cell receptor beta chains from one sample, sequenced in a study of breast tumors, draining lymph nodes, adjacent tissues. TCRdb reprocessed the multiplex PCR reads via MiXCR and lists one record per CDR3 protein. The repertoire has about 220,000 distinct CDR3 sequences, less than 40% of them found once; the top ten carry roughly 3.5%. The sample comprised axillary lymph node tissue. The receptors were sampled from a female donor with breast cancer. Some clones in this sample may be carry-over from other donors' samples. Each CDR3 is given with its conserved first and last residue. A D gene is named only where the DNA matches it firmly. For some rows the clone size is stated as once, few or many, or as a class when expanded; others skip it.

J | size | V | D | DNA | CDR3
TRBJ1-5 | - | TRBV6-5 | - | TGTGCCGGCGGTGACGGACAGAAAGTAAATCAGCCCCAGCATTTT | CAGGDGQKVNQPQHF
TRBJ2-7 | many | TRBV6-1 | - | TGTGCCAGCGGACCGCCGTACGAGCAGTACTTC | CASGPPYEQYF
TRBJ1-6 | many | TRBV19 | - | TGTGCCAGTAGTGGAGGGGCGGCTTCACCCCTCCACTTT | CASSGGAASPLHF
TRBJ2-1 | many | TRBV7-8 | TRBD2 | TGTGCCAGCAGCCCAGCCCTGGGAGGGATGGCAGTCAATGAGCAGTTCTTC | CASSPALGGMAVNEQFF
TRBJ2-3 | once | TRBV5-6 | TRBD2 | TGTGCCAGCAGCTTGCGGGGGGGCACAGATGCGCAGTATTTT | CASSLRGGTDAQYF
TRBJ2-7 | many | TRBV9 | TRBD2 | TGTGCCAGCAGCGTCGGACTAGCGGGAACCTACGAGCAGTACTTC | CASSVGLAGTYEQYF
TRBJ1-2 | - | TRBV7-2 | - | TGTGCCAGCAGCTTAAGAGGGACTTCTAACTATGGCTACACCTTC | CASSLRGTSNYGYTF
TRBJ1-6 | many | TRBV14 | - | TGTGCCAGCAGCCAAGGGTGGGGGGGCGGACCCCTCCACTTT | CASSQGWGGGPLHF
TRBJ1-6 | many | TRBV7-9 | - | TGTGCCAGCAGCTTAGCAGGGGATTATTCACCCCTCCACTTT | CASSLAGDYSPLHF
TRBJ2-5 | - | TRBV20-1 | - | TGCAGTGCCTCGACAGGGCGCCTCGGTAGGGGGGGAGTAGAGACCCAGTACTTC | CSASTGRLGRGGVETQYF
TRBJ2-6 | many | TRBV29-1 | TRBD2 | TGCAGCGTTAAACGGACTAGCGGGGTCTCTGGGGCCAACGTCCTGACTTTC | CSVKRTSGVSGANVLTF
TRBJ2-1 | many | TRBV5-1 | TRBD1 | TGCGCCAGCAGCAGGGGACAGGGGTACAATGAGCAGTTCTTC | CASSRGQGYNEQFF
TRBJ2-3 | many | TRBV15 | - | TGTGCCGCTTCGATAGCCATTGGCACAGATACGCAGTATTTT | CAASIAIGTDTQYF